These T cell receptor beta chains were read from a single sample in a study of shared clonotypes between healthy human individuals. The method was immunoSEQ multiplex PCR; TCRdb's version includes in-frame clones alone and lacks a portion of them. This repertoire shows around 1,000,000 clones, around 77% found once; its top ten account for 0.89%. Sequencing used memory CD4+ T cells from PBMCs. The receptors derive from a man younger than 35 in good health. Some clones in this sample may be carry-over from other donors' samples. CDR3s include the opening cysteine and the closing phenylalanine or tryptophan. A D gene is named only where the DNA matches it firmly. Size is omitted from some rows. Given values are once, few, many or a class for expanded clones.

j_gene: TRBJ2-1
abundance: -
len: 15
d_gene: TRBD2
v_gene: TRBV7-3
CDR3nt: TGTGCCAGCAGCCCAGGGAGGGGTTCATACAATGAGCAGTTCTTC
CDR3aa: CASSPGRGSYNEQFF

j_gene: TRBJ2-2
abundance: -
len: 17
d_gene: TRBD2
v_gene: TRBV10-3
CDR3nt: TGTGCCATCAGTAATGGACTAGCGGGAGTCCTCACCGGGGAGCTGTTTTTT
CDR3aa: CAISNGLAGVLTGELFF

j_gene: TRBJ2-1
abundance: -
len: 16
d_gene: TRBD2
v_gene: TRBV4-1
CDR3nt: TGCGCCAGCAGCCAAGATTCAGCGGGAGCGAGGAATGAGCAGTTCTTC
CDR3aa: CASSQDSAGARNEQFF

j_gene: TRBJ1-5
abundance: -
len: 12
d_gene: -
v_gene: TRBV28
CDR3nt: TGTGCCAGCAGACGATCGCTCCAGCCCCAGCATTTT
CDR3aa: CASRRSLQPQHF

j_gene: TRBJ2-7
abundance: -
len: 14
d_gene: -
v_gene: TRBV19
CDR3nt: TGTGCCAGTAGTATAAGGGGGAGAACCTACGAGCAGTACTTC
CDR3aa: CASSIRGRTYEQYF

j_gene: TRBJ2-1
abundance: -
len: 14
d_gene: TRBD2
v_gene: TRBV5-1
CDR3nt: TGCGCCAGCAGCTTGGGGGGACTATACAATGAGCAGTTCTTC
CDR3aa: CASSLGGLYNEQFF

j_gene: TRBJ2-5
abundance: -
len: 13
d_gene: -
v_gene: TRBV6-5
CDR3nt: TGTGCCAGCAGGACCACAGGGACCGAGACCCAGTACTTC
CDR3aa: CASRTTGTETQYF

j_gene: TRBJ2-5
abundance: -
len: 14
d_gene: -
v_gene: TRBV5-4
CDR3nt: TGTGCCAGCAGCTTGGCGGGGACTCAAGAGACCCAGTACTTC
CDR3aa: CASSLAGTQETQYF

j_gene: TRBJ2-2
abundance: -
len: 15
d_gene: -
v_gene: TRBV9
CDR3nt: TGTGCCAGCAGCGTAGCTTCCGGGACGGCCGGGGAGCTGTTTTTT
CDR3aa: CASSVASGTAGELFF

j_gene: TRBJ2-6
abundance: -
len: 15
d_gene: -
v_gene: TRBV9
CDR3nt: TGTGCCAGCAGCCCCACCCGCTCTGGGGCCAACGTCCTGACTTTC
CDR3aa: CASSPTRSGANVLTF

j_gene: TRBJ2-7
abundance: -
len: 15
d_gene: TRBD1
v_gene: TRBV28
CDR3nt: TGTGCCAGCAGTTCGCAAACAGGGGGCATTCGCGAGCAGTACTTC
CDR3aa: CASSSQTGGIREQYF

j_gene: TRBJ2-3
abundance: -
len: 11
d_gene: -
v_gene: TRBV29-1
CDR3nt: TGCAGCGTTTCGACAGTGGATACGCAGTATTTT
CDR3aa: CSVSTVDTQYF

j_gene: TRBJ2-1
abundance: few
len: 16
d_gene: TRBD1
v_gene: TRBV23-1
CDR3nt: TGCGCCAGCAGTCAATCGGGCAGGGGGCGCGGAAATGAGCAGTTCTTC
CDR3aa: CASSQSGRGRGNEQFF

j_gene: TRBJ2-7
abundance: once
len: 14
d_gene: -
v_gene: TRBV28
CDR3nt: TGTGCCAGCAGTCCTTTAGGGGAGACCTACGAGCAGTACTTC
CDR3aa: CASSPLGETYEQYF

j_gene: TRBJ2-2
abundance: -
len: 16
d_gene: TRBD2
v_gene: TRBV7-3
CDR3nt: TGTGCCAGCAGCCCATCGGGGGGATCGAACACCGGGGAGCTGTTTTTT
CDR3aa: CASSPSGGSNTGELFF

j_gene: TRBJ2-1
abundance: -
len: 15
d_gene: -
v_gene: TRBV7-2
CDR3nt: TGTGCCAGCAGTCCACAATCGATCTCCTACAATGAGCAGTTCTTC
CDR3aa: CASSPQSISYNEQFF

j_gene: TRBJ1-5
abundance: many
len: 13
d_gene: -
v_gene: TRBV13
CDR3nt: TGTGCCAGCAGCTTAGGCAAGGGGAGGCCCCAGCATTTT
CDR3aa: CASSLGKGRPQHF

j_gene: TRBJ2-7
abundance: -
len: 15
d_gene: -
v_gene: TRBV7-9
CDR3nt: TGTGCCAGCAGCCAAGGGGGGCCATCCTCCTACGAGCAGTACTTC
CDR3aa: CASSQGGPSSYEQYF

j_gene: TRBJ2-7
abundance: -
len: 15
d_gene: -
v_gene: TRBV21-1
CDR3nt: TGTGCCAGCAGCGCGCAGGGGGGGGACTCCTACGAGCAGTACTTC
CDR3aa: CASSAQGGDSYEQYF

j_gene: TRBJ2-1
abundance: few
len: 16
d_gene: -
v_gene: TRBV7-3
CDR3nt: TGTGCCAGCAGCTTAAACCCAGGGACCGACTACAATGAGCAGTTCTTC
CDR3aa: CASSLNPGTDYNEQFF

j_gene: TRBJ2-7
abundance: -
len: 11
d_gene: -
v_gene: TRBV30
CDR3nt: TGTGCCTGGAGTGTATATTACGAGCAGTACTTC
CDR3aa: CAWSVYYEQYF

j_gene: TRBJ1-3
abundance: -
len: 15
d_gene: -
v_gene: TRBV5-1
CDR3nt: TGCGCCAGCAGCCCCAGGGAGTCGGCTGGAAACACCATATATTTT
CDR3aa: CASSPRESAGNTIYF

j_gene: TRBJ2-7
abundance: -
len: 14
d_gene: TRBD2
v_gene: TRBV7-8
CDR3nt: TGTGCCAGCAGCTTTGATCGGGAGGAGTACGAGCAGTACTTC
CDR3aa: CASSFDREEYEQYF

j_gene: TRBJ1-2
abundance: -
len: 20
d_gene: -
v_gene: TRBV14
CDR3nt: TGTGCCAGCAGCCAAACGTCCCGACAGAGCCCTACTGTCAGATTGGATGGCTACACCTTC
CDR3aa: CASSQTSRQSPTVRLDGYTF

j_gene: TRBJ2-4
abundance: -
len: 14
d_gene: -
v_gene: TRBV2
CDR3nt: TGTGCCTGCGTTCGGGGGCGCGGCAAAAACATTCAGTACTTC
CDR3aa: CACVRGRGKNIQYF

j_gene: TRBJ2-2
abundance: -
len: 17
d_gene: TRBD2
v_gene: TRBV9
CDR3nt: TGTGCCAGCAGCACCGGGACTAGCGGGATGAACACCGGGGAGCTGTTTTTT
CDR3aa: CASSTGTSGMNTGELFF

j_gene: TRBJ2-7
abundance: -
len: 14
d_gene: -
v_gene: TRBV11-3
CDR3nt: TGTGCCAGCAGCCAACAGGGCAGCTCCTACGAGCAGTACTTC
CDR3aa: CASSQQGSSYEQYF

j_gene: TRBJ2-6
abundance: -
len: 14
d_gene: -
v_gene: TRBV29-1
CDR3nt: TGCAGCGTTGTCTCTGGCTCTGGGGCCAACGTCCTGACTTTC
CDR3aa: CSVVSGSGANVLTF